Listed here are 30 T cell receptor beta chains from one sample, sequenced in a study of T-cell memory formation after mild COVID-19. TCRdb reanalysed the 5' RACE reads using MiXCR and keeps one entry per CDR3 protein. The table has about 470,000 distinct CDR3 sequences, 20% to 30% seen once. Sequences were obtained from PBMCs or a T cell subset sorted from them (not recorded which). The receptors were gathered from an adult woman who had mild COVID-19 (a few samples of this study predate the infection). Cell type and time point are not known.

This clonotype was counted at least ten times. One end of the junction varies from germline; a read error may be responsible. V is TRBV5-1 and J is TRBJ2-7, with 7 bases fitting TRBD1. Looked up from germline, CDR1 is SGHRS and CDR2 is YFSETQ. This CDR3 is 14 amino acids long. Written as DNA, the CDR3 is TGTGCCAGCAGCTTGGGGGACAGCTCCTACGAGCAGTACTTC. This codes for CASSLGDSSYEQYF. The full variable domain, in which reference TRBV5-1 and TRBJ2-7 provide the parts outside the CDR3, is KAGVTQTPRYLIKTRGQQVTLSCSPISGHRSVSWYQQTPGQGLQFLFEYFSETQRNKGNFPGRFSGRQFSNSRSEMNVSTLELGDSALYLCASSLGDSSYEQYFGPGTRLTVT.

The chain has TRBV7-2 and TRBJ2-3; D may be TRBD2 (6 bases). CDR3 length: 16 amino acids. V was cut by 4 bases and J by 1 base, with 15 bases left in between. Per the germline V gene, CDR1 is SGHTA and CDR2 is FQGNSA. This CDR3 is CASSSTGTRRTDTQYF. CDR3 nucleotide sequence: TGTGCCAGCAGCTCGACCGGGACTCGCCGCACAGATACGCAGTATTTT.

This clonotype has only a few counts. This sequence joins TRBV20-1 and TRBJ2-3; maybe TRBD1 (6 bases). The CDR3 totals 18 residues. V shed 7 bases and J shed 1 base, with 27 bases lying between them. CDR1 is DFQATT, CDR2 SNEGSKA, per germline (reference sequence). CDR3 amino acids: CSVRTPGAGLLGTDTQYF. The CDR3 region has the DNA TGCAGTGTTCGGACCCCAGGGGCGGGTCTACTAGGCACAGATACGCAGTATTTT.

Only a few counts were recorded for this clonotype. The chain carries TRBV4-2 and TRBJ2-7; D gene ambiguous. CDR3 size: 13 residues. The germline CDR1 and CDR2 sequences are LGHNA and YNFKEQ. Trimming took off 2 bases at V and 10 bases at J, with 15 bases between the two ends. CDR3 DNA sequence: TGTGCCAGCAGCCAACCCAACGAATATGTTCAGTACTTC. Translated, it gives CASSQPNEYVQYF.

This clonotype was recorded a few times. The rearrangement uses TRBV4-3 and TRBJ2-5, with 10 bases aligning to TRBD2. Per germline, CDR1 LGHNA and CDR2 YSLEER. Trimming took 0 bases from V and 5 from J; bases not matched to a gene: 15. This CDR3 region has 19 residues. The CDR3 bases are TGCGCCAGCAGCCAAGAACCCCCTCGGAGCGGGAGGGCCGGGGAGACCCAGTACTTC. As protein: CASSQEPPRSGRAGETQYF.

The J gene is TRBJ2-4, the V gene TRBV4-1; D may correspond to TRBD1 or TRBD2 (6 bases each). The CDR3 sequence is 14 residues long. Germline values: CDR1 MGHRA, CDR2 YSYEKL. Trimming left V 4 bases short and J 2 bases short, with 9 bases between. The CDR3 nucleotides are TGCGCCAGCAGCCCGGGGGCGACCAAAAACATTCAGTACTTC. Encoded protein: CASSPGATKNIQYF.

V is TRBV5-1 and J is TRBJ1-3; the match to TRBD1 covers 9 bases. Germline lookup yields CDR1 SGHRS and CDR2 YFSETQ. V shed 0 bases and J 2 bases; nucleotides not matched to a gene: 3. CDR3 length: 16 residues. The CDR3 reads CASSLEGQGAGNTIYF. The CDR3 DNA sequence: TGCGCCAGCAGCTTGGAGGGACAGGGAGCTGGAAACACCATATATTTT.

This clonotype occurred a few times. The chain carries TRBV29-1 and TRBJ2-1; no definite D call. The germline V and J ends were trimmed by 5 bases and 6 bases, with 5 bases remaining between them. Looked up from germline, CDR1 is SQVTM and CDR2 is ANQGSEA. The length of the CDR3 is 10 residues. The CDR3 nucleotides read TGCAGCGTTCTTCTCAATGAGCAGTTCTTC. Its translation: CSVLLNEQFF.

The CDR3 sequence: CASSPYGTVSGNTIYF. The CDR3 DNA sequence: TGTGCCAGTAGTCCCTACGGGACAGTCTCTGGAAACACCATATATTTT. The chain carries TRBV19 and TRBJ1-3; TRBD1 aligns across 7 bases. V was clipped by 5 bases and J by 0 bases; unmatched bases: 7. CDR1 is LNHDA, CDR2 SQIVND, per germline (reference sequence). The CDR3 has 16 residues.

The CDR3 nucleotides are TGCAGTGCTACGGGCAGGGGTCGGGGTTACGAGCAGTACTTC. This translates into CSATGRGRGYEQYF. V usage is TRBV20-1 and J usage is TRBJ2-7; D is perhaps TRBD1 (6 bases). Looked up from germline, CDR1 is DFQATT and CDR2 is SNEGSKA (reference sequence). The CDR3 spans 14 residues. The ends were cut back, 4 bases at V and 4 bases at J, with 17 bases in the middle.

The sample holds a few counts of this clonotype. The V and J genes are TRBV9 and TRBJ2-3; 16 positions agree with TRBD2. V was pared by 0 bases and J by 4 bases, with 8 bases of the junction left unmatched. The germline gives CDR1 SGDLS, CDR2 YYNGEE. This CDR3 comprises 19 residues. CDR3 sequence reads: CASSVEGTSGRAFADTQYF. The DNA for the CDR3 is TGTGCCAGCAGCGTAGAGGGGACTAGCGGGAGGGCCTTCGCAGATACGCAGTATTTT.

The rearrangement uses TRBV15 and TRBJ2-1; D possibly uses TRBD1 or TRBD2 (5 bases each). V was shortened by 8 bases and J by 0 bases, with 11 bases between the two germline ends. Per the germline V gene, CDR1 is LNHNV and CDR2 is YYDKDF (reference sequence). The CDR3 extends over 14 amino acids. For the CDR3, the DNA is TGTGCCACCCGGGGCGGTAGCTCCTACAATGAGCAGTTCTTC. Its translation is CATRGGSSYNEQFF.

This clonotype has a handful of counts. The chain recombines TRBV6-5 with TRBJ1-2, with D possibly TRBD1 on 5 matching bases. The CDR3 is 13 amino acids. From germline, CDR1 is MNHEY and CDR2 SVGAGI. V dropped 6 bases and J dropped 7 bases, with 15 bases sitting between them. In DNA form, the CDR3 reads TGTGCCAGCAGGACAGTCACCACAATTGGCTACACCTTC. As protein: CASRTVTTIGYTF.

A few counts support this clonotype. V gene TRBV6-2 or TRBV6-3 combines with J gene TRBJ2-1; D is unresolved. Germline values: CDR1 MNHEY, CDR2 SVGEGT. This CDR3 has 15 residues. The V end was cut by 8 bases, the J end by 2 bases, with 16 bases between. The CDR3 nucleotides read TGTGCCAGCCTATCGACTCGAGCTCCCTACAATGAGCAGTTCTTC. Translating gives CASLSTRAPYNEQFF.

V usage is TRBV7-2 and J usage is TRBJ2-4; D perhaps matches TRBD1 (5 bases). V was trimmed by 3 bases and J by 5 bases, leaving 14 bases between them. The CDR3 totals 15 residues. CDR1 is SGHTA and CDR2 is FQGNSA in the germline V gene. The CDR3 DNA follows: TGTGCCAGCAGCTTGGGTCGGCAGGGCCAAAACATTCAGTACTTC. It yields the protein CASSLGRQGQNIQYF. Combining the CDR3 with reference TRBV7-2 and TRBJ2-4 gives the whole variable domain GAGVSQSPSNKVTEKGKDVELRCDPISGHTALYWYRQSLGQGLEFLIYFQGNSAPDKSGLPSDRFSAERTGGSVSTLTIQRTQQEDSAVYLCASSLGRQGQNIQYFGAGTRLSVL.

V gene TRBV5-1 combines with J gene TRBJ1-1; D is unclear. Germline CDR1 SGHRS, CDR2 YFSETQ. Trimming stripped 0 bases from V and 3 bases from J, with 9 bases between. The length of the CDR3 is 14 residues. CDR3 amino acids: CASSLEAPDTEAFF. The CDR3 DNA is TGCGCCAGCAGCTTGGAAGCTCCAGACACTGAAGCTTTCTTT.

In this sample, this clonotype turned up a few times. An end of the junction differs from the germline gene, which may be a read error. CDR3 sequence: CATSDQDTGGNQPQHF. The CDR3 DNA follows: TGTGCCACCAGTGACCAAGATACAGGGGGCAACCAGCCCCAGCATTTT. The J gene is TRBJ1-5, the V gene TRBV24-1; the match to TRBD1 covers 9 bases. Germline V gives CDR1 KGHDR, CDR2 SFDVKD. The CDR3 contains 16 residues.

This CDR3 reads CASRTSGTAYEQYF. The CDR3 DNA sequence: TGTGCCAGCAGGACTTCCGGGACAGCCTACGAGCAGTACTTC. This chain joins TRBV12-3 or TRBV12-4 and TRBJ2-7; 7 nucleotides line up with TRBD1. This CDR3 spans 14 amino acids. The V segment lost 6 bases and the J segment 2 bases; nucleotides outside the gene matches: 7.

This clonotype was counted a few times. V gene TRBV5-1 combines with J gene TRBJ2-5; D is undetermined. This CDR3 spans 14 amino acids. Trimming took 0 bases from V and 3 from J, leaving 9 bases between them. The germline gives CDR1 SGHRS, CDR2 YFSETQ. CDR3 DNA: TGCGCCAGCAGCTTGGAGGCAGAGAAAGAGACCCAGTACTTC. Its translation is CASSLEAEKETQYF.

This clonotype has a handful of counts. The chain employs TRBV4-1 and TRBJ2-7; weak D call: TRBD1 (6 bases). Germline values: CDR1 MGHRA, CDR2 YSYEKL. V lost 0 bases and J lost 4, with 10 bases in between. The CDR3 consists of 14 residues. CDR3 nucleotides: TGCGCCAGCAGCCAAGACAGGGGACGTTACGAGCAGTACTTC. It is translated as CASSQDRGRYEQYF.

This clonotype showed up just a few times. One junction end disagrees with the germline gene, perhaps due to a read error. V is TRBV30 and J is TRBJ2-7; D remains unclear. The CDR3 has 13 residues. Per germline, CDR1 GTSNPN and CDR2 SVGIG (reference sequence). The CDR3 is CAWNRVSSSEQYF. In nucleotides, the CDR3 is TGTGCCTGGAACCGGGTCTCCTCCTCCGAGCAGTACTTC.

This clonotype was observed once. The chain carries TRBV23-1 and TRBJ2-7; TRBD2 agrees at 16 bases. TRBV23-1 is recorded as an ORF, its role being uncertain. Germline trimming cut 1 base from V and 6 bases from J; bases unmatched to any gene: 3. The CDR3 spans 16 residues. The CDR3 region is CASSQLGLAGGSEQYF. In DNA, the CDR3 is TGCGCCAGCAGTCAATTGGGACTAGCGGGAGGGAGCGAGCAGTACTTC.

This clonotype was observed a handful of times. The chain combines TRBV7-9 with TRBJ1-1; D remains unclear. The CDR3 consists of 13 residues. V lost 6 bases to trimming and J lost 1 base, with 9 bases between them. The germline gives CDR1 SEHNR, CDR2 FQNEAQ (reference sequence). The CDR3 spells CASRETANTEAFF. DNA of the CDR3: TGTGCCAGCAGGGAAACAGCGAACACTGAAGCTTTCTTT.

This clonotype turned up a few times. The chain has TRBV7-9 and TRBJ2-1, with 12 nucleotides matching TRBD1. The CDR3 extends over 14 amino acids. J lost 8 bases, V lost 4 bases, and 3 bases had no gene match. From germline, CDR1 is SEHNR and CDR2 FQNEAQ (reference sequence). The CDR3 nucleotides are TGTGCCAGCAGCTCGGGACAGGGGGCCGATGAGCAGTTCTTC. It yields the protein CASSSGQGADEQFF.

This clonotype was seen a handful of times. V is TRBV7-3 and J is TRBJ2-6; maybe TRBD1 (6 bases). The CDR3 is 14 residues long. Germline V gene sequence: CDR1 SGHTA, CDR2 FQGTGA. V lost 5 bases to trimming and J lost 1 base, with 6 bases between them. The CDR3 sequence is CASSTGSGANVLTF. Here the CDR3 DNA reads TGTGCCAGCAGCACAGGGTCTGGGGCCAACGTCCTGACTTTC. The variable domain in full, with the rest retrieved from reference TRBV7-3 and TRBJ2-6, is GAGVSQTPSNKVTEKGKYVELRCDPISGHTALYWYRQSLGQGPEFLIYFQGTGAADDSGLPNDRFFAVRPEGSVSTLKIQRTERGDSAVYLCASSTGSGANVLTFGAGSRLTVL.

The chain is built from TRBV7-9 and TRBJ2-5; D gene unclear. CDR3 length equals 13 residues. The V end lost 4 bases, the J end lost 4 bases, and 10 bases lay between the germline ends. Looked up from germline, CDR1 is SEHNR and CDR2 is FQNEAQ (reference sequence). DNA for the CDR3: TGTGCCAGCAGCTCCCGGGCCTTAGAGACCCAGTACTTC. Protein sequence: CASSSRALETQYF.

This clonotype was seen more than once but under ten times. This chain links TRBV5-1 with TRBJ2-1; no clear D gene. The CDR3 loop spans 15 amino acids. Germline assignment: CDR1 SGHRS and CDR2 YFSETQ. Trimming took 4 bases from V and 0 from J, leaving 11 bases between them. CDR3 sequence reads: CASSTPGSSYNEQFF. In DNA form, the CDR3 reads TGCGCCAGCAGCACCCCAGGTAGCTCCTACAATGAGCAGTTCTTC.

The chain uses TRBV7-9 and TRBJ2-1, with 7 positions matching TRBD1. The germline gives CDR1 SEHNR, CDR2 FQNEAQ (reference sequence). The ends lost 3 bases at V and 6 bases at J; junction bases unmatched: 5. The CDR3 is made up of 14 amino acids. Here the CDR3 reads CASSLDRPPNEQFF. The CDR3 region has the DNA TGTGCCAGCAGCTTGGACAGGCCCCCCAATGAGCAGTTCTTC.

The chain carries TRBV5-1 and TRBJ1-3; D not resolved. Germline loops: CDR1 SGHRS, CDR2 YFSETQ. This CDR3 spans 16 amino acids. Trimming cost V 3 bases and J 0 bases, with 13 bases left between them. For the CDR3, the DNA is TGCGCCAGCAGCTACCGGAGCGAGAGCTCTGGAAACACCATATATTTT. Translated, it gives CASSYRSESSGNTIYF.

This chain links TRBV9 with TRBJ2-3; 11 bases map to TRBD2. Germline trimming cut 0 bases from V and 2 bases from J; bases unmatched to any gene: 2. Germline V gene sequence: CDR1 SGDLS, CDR2 YYNGEE. This CDR3 comprises 16 residues. This chain's CDR3 is CASSVDSGRATDTQYF. CDR3 bases: TGTGCCAGCAGCGTAGATAGCGGGAGGGCCACAGATACGCAGTATTTT.